Listed here are 8 T cell receptor beta chains from one sample, sequenced in a study of blood T cell repertoires in COVID-19. Assay: immunoSEQ multiplex PCR; the TCRdb copy retains only in-frame clones and omits some. The repertoire holds 90,000 to 120,000 clones, with 80% to 90% as singletons. The sequencing sample was made of peripheral blood. These receptors came from a man in his fifties or sixties with acute or convalescent COVID-19.

This clone was seen a few times. V and J are TRBV13 and TRBJ2-1; 8 bases map to TRBD2. Germline-derived CDR1 and CDR2 are PRHDT and FYEKMQ (reference sequence). Trimming took 7 bases from V and 7 from J; bases not matched to a gene: 12. This CDR3 spans 15 amino acids. The CDR3 region has the DNA TGTGCCAGCAATCAGCGGGAGTGGGGCTTGAATGAGCAGTTCTTC. This encodes CASNQREWGLNEQFF.

The chain has TRBV5-4 and TRBJ2-1; the match to TRBD2 covers 7 bases. The V and J ends lost 4 bases and 6 bases, in that order; junction bases with no gene match: 19. This CDR3 contains 18 residues. Germline CDR1 and CDR2: SGHNT and YYREEE (reference sequence). CDR3 sequence: CASSPPGGPAGPANEQFF. The DNA of the CDR3 is TGTGCCAGCAGCCCTCCGGGGGGACCAGCGGGACCGGCCAATGAGCAGTTCTTC.

The rearrangement joins TRBV18 to TRBJ2-5; 11 nucleotides line up with TRBD1. Unmatched junction bases numbered 4, after V lost 6 bases and J lost 4 bases. Germline values: CDR1 KGHSH, CDR2 LQKENI. The CDR3 is 14 amino acids. DNA for the CDR3: TGTGCCAGCTCGCCGGACAGGGGGCGAGAGACCCAGTACTTC. Protein product: CASSPDRGRETQYF.

The rearrangement joins TRBV11-2 to TRBJ1-1; possibly TRBD1 for D (6 bases). V dropped 2 bases and J dropped 4 bases, with 11 bases sitting between them. The germline gives CDR1 SGHAT, CDR2 FQNNGV. CDR3 size: 14 residues. DNA of the CDR3: TGTGCCAGCAGCTTAAACAGGGTTTTCACTGAAGCTTTCTTT. It translates to CASSLNRVFTEAFF.

The chain has TRBV5-6 and TRBJ2-3; D is ambiguous. Trimming left V 2 bases short and J 6 bases short, with 7 bases between. The CDR3 consists of 12 residues. Germline-derived CDR1 and CDR2 are SGHDT and YYEEEE. This CDR3 is CASSFSMDTQYF. The CDR3 DNA is TGTGCCAGCAGCTTTAGTATGGATACGCAGTATTTT.

The rearrangement links TRBV27 to TRBJ2-1; TRBD2 agrees at 14 bases. The length of the CDR3 is 17 residues. CDR1 MNHEY and CDR2 SMNVEV come from the germline V gene (reference sequence). V lost 1 base to trimming and J lost 7 bases; unmatched junction nucleotides: 6. The CDR3 DNA sequence: TGTGCCAGCAGTTTATTAGTGGGACTAGCGGGAGTGAATGAGCAGTTCTTC. Protein: CASSLLVGLAGVNEQFF.

The chain has TRBV27 and TRBJ2-7; D is unresolved. Germline V gene data show CDR1 as MNHEY and CDR2 as SMNVEV (reference sequence). Trimming took 3 bases from V and 2 from J, leaving 8 bases between them. The CDR3 covers 13 residues. This chain's CDR3 is CASSLAAAYEQYF. The CDR3 bases are TGTGCCAGCAGTTTGGCGGCAGCCTACGAGCAGTACTTC.

The chain has TRBV6-6 and TRBJ2-1; TRBD2 aligns across 13 bases. CDR3 length equals 12 residues. Germline V lookup: CDR1 MNHNY, CDR2 SVGAGI (reference sequence). The CDR3 nucleotides are TGTGCGACTAGCGGGAGGCTCAATGAGCAGTTCTTC. The encoded protein is CATSGRLNEQFF.